This TCR beta chain was obtained from a study of cytomegalovirus exposure and HLA in healthy donors. This CDR3 contains 15 residues. V lost 0 bases to trimming and J lost 0 bases, with 6 bases between them. CDR1 and CDR2 (germline): SGDLS, YYNGEE. Broader study findings: In a later analysis, V- and J-gene trimming of beta chains associated with a DCLRE1C missense variant, replicated independently. Data from an earlier analysis indicated that most TCR beta V segments were productive either about 87% or about 30% of the time.

A multiplex PCR was run with 60 Vbeta primers and 13 Jbeta primers. Sequenced by immunoSEQ multiplex PCR; TCRdb stores in-frame clones only, minus some. Counted here are 120,000 to 150,000 clones, over 60% occurring once; the ten biggest clones make up about 1.7%. Points on this clone: Antigen specificity is unknown. Distinct nucleotide sequences in the sample also encode this CDR3.

The sequenced sample consisted of PBMCs. The sequence derives from a woman in her twenties or thirties in good health and CMV-seronegative. V and J are TRBV9 and TRBJ2-2, with unresolved D. CDR3 DNA: TGTGCCAGCAGCGTAGGAACTGCGAACACCGGGGAGCTGTTTTTT. Amino acids: CASSVGTANTGELFF.